This T cell receptor beta chain was identified in a study of T cells in Graves' hyperthyroidism and ophthalmopathy. Study-wide findings and caveats: Ophthalmopathy could be told apart from stable hyperthyroidism with a 13 V-J model. In the blood, most expanded thyroid clonotypes above 0.001 appeared as well.

Subjects with ophthalmopathy showed a Clinical Activity Score no lower than 3, a NOSPECS grade no lower than 4, and a duration shorter than 3 months. Fresh 10 ml peripheral blood yielded PBMCs. This clonotype came up a few times. The antigen remains undetermined. Researchers took RNA transcripts and amplified the TCR beta CDR3 regions from them. First-round RT-PCR of the TCR CDR3 relied on the HTBI primer set. In TCRdb, the multiplex PCR reads were re-called with MiXCR into one record per CDR3 protein. This sample has around 600,000 distinct CDR3 sequences, with approximately 14% found just once. Sequenced input: blood. The TCR originated in a woman aged 18-30 years with Graves' ophthalmopathy.

CDR3: CASSSGTASTNEKLFF. CDR3 DNA: TGTGCCAGCAGCTCTGGGACAGCCTCAACTAATGAAAAACTGTTTTTT. This chain connects TRBV7-9 to TRBJ1-4; 7 bases are shared with TRBD1. Germline V gene lookup returns CDR1 SEHNR and CDR2 FQNEAQ (reference sequence). The CDR3 runs to 16 residues. The V and J ends lost 4 bases and 0 bases, in that order; junction bases with no gene match: 5.